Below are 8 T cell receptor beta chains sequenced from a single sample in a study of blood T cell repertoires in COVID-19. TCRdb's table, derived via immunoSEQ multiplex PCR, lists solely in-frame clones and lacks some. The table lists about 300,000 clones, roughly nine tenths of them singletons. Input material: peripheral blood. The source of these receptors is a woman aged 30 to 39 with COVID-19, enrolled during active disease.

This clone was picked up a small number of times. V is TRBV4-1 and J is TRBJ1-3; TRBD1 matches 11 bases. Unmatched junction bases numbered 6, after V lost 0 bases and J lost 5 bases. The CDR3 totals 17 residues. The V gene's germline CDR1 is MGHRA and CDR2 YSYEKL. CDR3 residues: CASSQDLGTGGRNTIYF. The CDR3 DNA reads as TGCGCCAGCAGCCAAGATTTAGGGACAGGGGGTAGAAACACCATATATTTT.

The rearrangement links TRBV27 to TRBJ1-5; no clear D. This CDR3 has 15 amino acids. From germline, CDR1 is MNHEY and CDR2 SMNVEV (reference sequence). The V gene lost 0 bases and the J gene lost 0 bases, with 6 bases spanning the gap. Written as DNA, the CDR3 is TGTGCCAGCAGTTTATCGTCGGGTAGCAATCAGCCCCAGCATTTT. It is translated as CASSLSSGSNQPQHF.

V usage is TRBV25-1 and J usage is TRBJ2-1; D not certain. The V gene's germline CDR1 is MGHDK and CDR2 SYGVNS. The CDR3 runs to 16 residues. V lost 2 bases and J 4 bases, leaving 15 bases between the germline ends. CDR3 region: CASSERHIMAYNEQFF. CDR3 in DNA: TGTGCCAGCAGTGAACGTCACATCATGGCTTACAATGAGCAGTTCTTC. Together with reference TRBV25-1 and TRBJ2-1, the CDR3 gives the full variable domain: EADIYQTPRYLVIGTGKKITLECSQTMGHDKMYWYQQDPGMELHLIHYSYGVNSTEKGDLSSESTVSRIRTEHFPLTLESARPSHTSQYLCASSERHIMAYNEQFFGPGTRLTVL.

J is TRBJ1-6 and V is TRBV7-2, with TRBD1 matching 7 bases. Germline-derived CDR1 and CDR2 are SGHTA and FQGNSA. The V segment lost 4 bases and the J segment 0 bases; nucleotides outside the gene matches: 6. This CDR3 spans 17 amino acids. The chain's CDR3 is CASSSKTGSSYNSPLHF. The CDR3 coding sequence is TGTGCCAGCAGCTCCAAGACAGGGAGCTCCTATAATTCACCCCTCCACTTT.

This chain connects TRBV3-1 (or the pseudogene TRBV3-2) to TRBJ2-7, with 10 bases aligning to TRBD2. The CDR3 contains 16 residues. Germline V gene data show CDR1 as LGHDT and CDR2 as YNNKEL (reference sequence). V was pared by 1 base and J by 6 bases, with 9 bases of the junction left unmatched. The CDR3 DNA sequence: TGTGCCAGCAGCCAAGCATCTAGCGGGAGCCCGAGCGAGCAGTACTTC. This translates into CASSQASSGSPSEQYF.

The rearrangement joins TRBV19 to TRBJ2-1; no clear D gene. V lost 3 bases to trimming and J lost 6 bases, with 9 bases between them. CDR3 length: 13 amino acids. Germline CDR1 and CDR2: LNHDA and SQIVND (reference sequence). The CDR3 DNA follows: TGTGCCAGTAGTATTGGGCACCGCAATGAGCAGTTCTTC. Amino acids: CASSIGHRNEQFF.

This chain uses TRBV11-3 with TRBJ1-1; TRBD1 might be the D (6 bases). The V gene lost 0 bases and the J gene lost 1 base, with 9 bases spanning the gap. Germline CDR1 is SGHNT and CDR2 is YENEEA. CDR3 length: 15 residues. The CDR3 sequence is CASSLDPGQNTEAFF. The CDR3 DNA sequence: TGTGCCAGCAGCTTAGACCCGGGACAGAACACTGAAGCTTTCTTT.

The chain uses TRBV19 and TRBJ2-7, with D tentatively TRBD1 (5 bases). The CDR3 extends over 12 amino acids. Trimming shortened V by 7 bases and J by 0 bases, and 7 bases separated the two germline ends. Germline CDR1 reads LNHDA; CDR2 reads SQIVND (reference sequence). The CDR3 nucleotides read TGTGCCAGTACAGGGTTCTCCTACGAGCAGTACTTC. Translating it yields CASTGFSYEQYF.